The 17 T cell receptor beta chains listed next were all sequenced from one sample in a study of OX40 agonist ivuxolimab in advanced cancers. The protocol used for the library was the immunoSEQ multiplex PCR assay. TCRdb retrieved this table from immuneACCESS and kept in-frame rearrangements only. Not all clones are present; in checked studies, unresolved V genes account for under half, and no reason is known for the remainder. For this sample there are 25,000 or so clones; around 90% appear just once. The ten top clones hold about 9.6% of the sample. Here the sequenced sample was CD4+ or CD8+ T cells sorted from blood, taken in a trial of the OX40 agonist ivuxolimab. The receptors were sampled from an adult with an advanced solid tumor such as melanoma, head and neck, liver or kidney cancer.

The CDR3 bases are TGTGCCAGCAGCTCCAGGGGTCCCTACGAGCAGTACTTC. It codes for CASSSRGPYEQYF. The V call is TRBV7-9, the J call TRBJ2-5, with TRBD1 as a possible D gene (6 bases). The better agreement between TRBJ2-7 and the DNA end casts doubt on the J call. This CDR3 is built from 13 residues. CDR1 and CDR2 from the germline V gene are SEHNR and FQNEAQ (reference sequence).

This clone turned up a few times. The chain recombines TRBV5-1 with TRBJ2-7; TRBD2 aligns across 14 bases. The CDR3 totals 16 residues. Losses at the gene ends were 3 bases for V and 2 bases for J; bases not matched to a gene: 4. Germline V lookup: CDR1 SGHRS, CDR2 YFSETQ. CDR3 amino acids: CASSYQTSGRAYEQYF. The CDR3 DNA reads TGCGCCAGCAGCTACCAGACTAGCGGGAGGGCCTACGAGCAGTACTTC.

V is TRBV9 and J is TRBJ1-1; 11 bases map to TRBD1. The CDR3 loop spans 15 amino acids. The ends lost 2 bases at V and 5 bases at J; junction bases unmatched: 5. The germline gives CDR1 SGDLS, CDR2 YYNGEE. This chain's CDR3 is CASSVAGTGGTEAFF. DNA for the CDR3: TGTGCCAGCAGCGTTGCCGGGACAGGGGGAACTGAAGCTTTCTTT.

This clone was seen a single time. The CDR3 region is CASSARGTVTEAFF. The CDR3 DNA sequence: TGCGCCAGCAGTGCCCGAGGGACAGTCACTGAAGCTTTCTTT. The gene calls are TRBV10-2 and TRBJ1-1; 7 bases are shared with TRBD1. With V trimmed by 4 bases and J by 4 bases, 6 bases remained unmatched. CDR3 length: 14 residues. CDR1 is WSHSY and CDR2 is SAAADI in the germline V gene.

Comment on this clone: The limits of the CDR3 on the DNA are not certain, so only TCRdb's listed CDR3 is given. The chain has TRBV5-1 and TRBJ2-2; the table gives TRBD1 as D, unverified against the DNA. The CDR3 has 15 amino acids, counting both end residues. The germline V gene encodes CDR1 SGHRS and CDR2 YFSETQ. CDR3 loop: CASSSSGQGHGELFF.

The chain is built from TRBV6-5 and TRBJ1-1; the D is unclear. The CDR3 loop spans 13 amino acids. Trimming pared 4 bases from V and 1 base from J, leaving 7 bases between. Per the germline V gene, CDR1 is MNHEY and CDR2 is SVGAGI. This CDR3 reads CASSFNQNTEAFF. As DNA, the CDR3 is TGTGCCAGCAGTTTTAACCAGAACACTGAAGCTTTCTTT.

V gene TRBV18 combines with J gene TRBJ1-5, with D unclear. Per the germline V gene, CDR1 is KGHSH and CDR2 is LQKENI. CDR3 length: 13 amino acids. The V gene lost 3 bases and the J gene lost 5 bases, with 8 bases spanning the gap. The CDR3 spells CASSPGEDQPQHF. The CDR3 region has the DNA TGTGCCAGCTCACCGGGAGAAGATCAGCCCCAGCATTTT.

A note on this clone: At one end the junction does not follow the germline gene, possibly because of a read error. The gene calls are TRBV30 and TRBJ1-5; D not certain. Germline V lookup: CDR1 GTSNPN, CDR2 SVGIG (reference sequence). The CDR3 sequence is 13 residues long. In DNA, the CDR3 is TGTGCCTGGAGTGAATGGCGAAATCAGGCCCAGCATTTT. It yields the protein CAWSEWRNQAQHF.

The chain carries TRBV7-9 and TRBJ1-2, with unresolved D. V was pared by 5 bases and J by 3 bases, with 16 bases between. Germline loops: CDR1 SEHNR, CDR2 FQNEAQ (reference sequence). The CDR3 has 15 amino acids. Here the CDR3 DNA reads TGTGCCAGCAGCGTGTTGCGGGATATGGACTATGGCTACACCTTC. Its translation: CASSVLRDMDYGYTF.

This clone was seen only a few times. This rearrangement joins TRBV4-1 to TRBJ2-5, with 9 bases aligning to TRBD2. The CDR3 runs to 16 residues. Germline V lookup: CDR1 MGHRA, CDR2 YSYEKL. Unmatched junction bases numbered 11, after V lost 4 bases and J lost 5 bases. As DNA, the CDR3 is TGCGCCAGCAGCCCATTGAAAGCGGGAGGTCGTGAGACCCAGTACTTC. Translation: CASSPLKAGGRETQYF.

The chain uses TRBV9 and TRBJ2-7, with D hard to call. The V end lost 1 base, the J end lost 6 bases, and 11 bases lay between the germline ends. The germline CDR1 and CDR2 sequences are SGDLS and YYNGEE. This CDR3 is built from 13 residues. The CDR3 sequence is CASSVNPVGEQYF. CDR3 in DNA: TGTGCCAGCAGCGTAAATCCCGTCGGCGAGCAGTACTTC. Based on the CDR3 plus reference TRBV9 and TRBJ2-7, the full variable domain is DSGVTQTPKHLITATGQRVTLRCSPRSGDLSVYWYQQSLDQGLQFLIQYYNGEERAKGNILERFSAQQFPDLHSELNLSSLELGDSALYFCASSVNPVGEQYFGPGTRLTVT.

The chain links TRBV7-9 to TRBJ2-7, with TRBD2 matching 8 bases. V shed 3 bases, J shed 2 bases, and the junction held 3 bases outside the gene matches. Germline CDR1 and CDR2: SEHNR and FQNEAQ (reference sequence). This CDR3 comprises 14 residues. This chain's CDR3 is CASSFTSGPYEQYF. As DNA, the CDR3 is TGTGCCAGCAGCTTTACTAGCGGCCCCTACGAGCAGTACTTC.

V and J are TRBV5-4 and TRBJ1-4; tentative D call: TRBD1 (6 bases). V was trimmed by 4 bases and J by 2 bases, leaving 18 bases between them. From germline, CDR1 is SGHNT and CDR2 YYREEE (reference sequence). There are 17 residues in the CDR3. The CDR3 loop is CASSKQGTPLTNEKLFF. CDR3 nucleotides: TGTGCCAGCAGCAAACAGGGCACGCCTCTCACTAATGAAAAACTGTTTTTT.

The chain is built from TRBV19 and TRBJ2-7; a possible D gene is TRBD1 (5 bases). The CDR3 totals 14 residues. Germline V gene lookup returns CDR1 LNHDA and CDR2 SQIVND (reference sequence). Trimming removed 1 base from V and 3 bases from J, with 10 bases in between. CDR3 residues: CASSIGQGSYEQYF. The CDR3 DNA sequence: TGTGCCAGTAGTATAGGGCAGGGAAGCTACGAGCAGTACTTC.

V usage is TRBV5-5 and J usage is TRBJ2-7; possibly TRBD1 or TRBD2 for D (5 bases each). The germline gives CDR1 SGHKS, CDR2 YYEKEE (reference sequence). Trimming removed 0 bases at V and 3 bases at J, with 16 bases between. This CDR3 is 16 amino acids long. The DNA of the CDR3 is TGTGCCAGCAGCTTGGTGTTTCCCGGGACGGACTACGAGCAGTACTTC. Translated, it gives CASSLVFPGTDYEQYF.

The genes are TRBV27 and TRBJ2-5; D possibly corresponds to TRBD1 (5 bases). V dropped 3 bases and J dropped 4 bases, with 9 bases sitting between them. The germline V gene encodes CDR1 MNHEY and CDR2 SMNVEV (reference sequence). CDR3 length: 13 amino acids. CDR3 region: CASSLRRGETQYF. DNA of the CDR3: TGTGCCAGCAGTTTGAGAAGGGGAGAGACCCAGTACTTC.

The chain is built from TRBV7-7 and TRBJ2-5; D gene unclear. The germline V and J ends were trimmed by 2 bases and 0 bases, with 4 bases remaining between them. The CDR3 totals 13 residues. Per the germline V gene, CDR1 is SSHAT and CDR2 is FNYEAQ (reference sequence). The CDR3 bases are TGTGCCAGCAGCTTAAGCTACCAAGAGACCCAGTACTTC. This encodes CASSLSYQETQYF.